This T cell receptor beta chain appears in the sequencing data of a study of cytomegalovirus exposure and HLA in healthy donors. Study findings and constraints: Previous analysis showed most TCR beta V segments were productive about 87% or about 30% of the time. The presence/absence work took it that sequencing depth was about the same across donors.

This clone was seen a single time. Its cognate antigen is unknown. PCR amplification relied on 60 Vbeta primers (plus 13 Jbeta primers). The repertoire was sequenced with immunoSEQ multiplex PCR; TCRdb's copy has only in-frame clones and lacks some. The sample includes 100,000 or so clones, around three quarters of them seen just once. Germline CDR1 reads SGHAT; CDR2 reads FQDESV (reference sequence). This CDR3 contains 13 residues. Trimming cost V 4 bases and J 2 bases; bases outside gene matches: 1. The sequencing input was PBMCs. The chain carries TRBV11-1 and TRBJ2-5; 7 nucleotides agree with TRBD2. This clonotype was obtained from a man in his fifties in good health and CMV-seropositive. The CDR3 reads CASSSSGQETQYF. In DNA form, the CDR3 reads TGTGCCAGCAGCTCTAGCGGACAAGAGACCCAGTACTTC.